The clone carrying this T cell receptor beta chain was observed many times. Unique molecular identifiers featured in how the TCRbeta library was prepared. MiXCR, run by TCRdb on the PCR reads, gives a single entry per CDR3 protein. The sample contains over 400,000 distinct CDR3 sequences, roughly an eighth of which appear only once. This entry is derived from a study of T-cell reconstitution after alpha-beta-depleted transplantation in children. Sequenced material: PBMCs from the stem cell graft donor, taken from the stem cell graft. The receptor's source is a human donor who donated a stem cell graft to a child with combined immunodeficiency.

CDR3 in amino acids: CASSEAARPGNTIYF. CDR3 coding DNA: TGTGCCAGCAGTGAAGCGGCCAGACCCGGAAACACCATATATTTT. V and J are TRBV6-1 and TRBJ1-3; D unclear. The CDR3 sequence is 15 residues long. V was shortened by 0 bases and J by 4 bases, with 10 bases between the two germline ends. Germline CDR1 and CDR2: MNHNS and SASEGT.